These T cell receptor beta chains were read from a single sample in a study of blood T cell repertoires in COVID-19. TCRdb's table, derived via immunoSEQ multiplex PCR, lists solely in-frame clones and lacks some. The table records just over 300,000 clones, almost 90% of them present only once. The sample was PBMCs or T cells enriched from blood (not recorded which). The receptor source for this set is a woman under 30 with acute COVID-19. The CDR3 runs from the conserved cysteine through the conserved F or W. Each record gives: clone size, V gene, J gene, D gene, CDR3 DNA, CDR3 protein. A D gene is named only where the DNA matches it firmly. Part of the rows lack a size; the others show once, few, many or a class for expanded clones.

NA	TRBV9	TRBJ2-3	NA	TGTGCCAGCAGCCCCCGACTGCTAAACACAGATACGCAGTATTTT	CASSPRLLNTDTQYF
NA	TRBV28	TRBJ2-3	NA	TGTGCCAGCAGGAGGGACACAGATACGCAGTATTTT	CASRRDTDTQYF
NA	TRBV11-2	TRBJ1-2	NA	TGTGCCAGCAGCCCATCTAACTATGGCTACACCTTC	CASSPSNYGYTF
once	TRBV28	TRBJ1-2	NA	TGTGCCGCCAGCGGGAAGGGGGGAAGCTACACCTTC	CAASGKGGSYTF
NA	TRBV7-9	TRBJ2-4	NA	TGTGCCAGCAGCTCCGGGATAGCCAAAAACATTCAGTACTTC	CASSSGIAKNIQYF
NA	TRBV29-1	TRBJ1-5	TRBD1	TGCAGCGTATGGGACAGGTCGAATAGTCAGCCCCAGCATTTT	CSVWDRSNSQPQHF
NA	TRBV18	TRBJ1-1	NA	TGTGCCAGCTCGAAGACAGGCGAAGCTTTCTTT	CASSKTGEAFF
NA	TRBV28	TRBJ1-5	TRBD1	TGTGCCAGCAGTTTCGCCTCAGGGGGCGGTCAGCCCCAGCATTTT	CASSFASGGGQPQHF
NA	TRBV28	TRBJ1-1	TRBD1	TGTGCCAGCAGGTGGACAGGACTGAACACTGAAGCTTTCTTT	CASRWTGLNTEAFF
NA	TRBV24-1	TRBJ1-5	NA	TGTGCCACCAGTGCTCTTGGCGGTCAGCCCCAGCATTTT	CATSALGGQPQHF
NA	TRBV6-5	TRBJ1-4	NA	TGTGCCAGCAGGGCGGGGCGGGGAACTAATGAAAAACTGTTTTTT	CASRAGRGTNEKLFF
NA	TRBV25-1	TRBJ1-4	TRBD1	TGTGCCAGCAGTGATAGACAGGGGGGTGAAAAACTGTTTTTT	CASSDRQGGEKLFF
NA	TRBV18	TRBJ1-1	NA	TGTGCCAGCTCACAGGGGTTGGACACTGAAGCTTTCTTT	CASSQGLDTEAFF
NA	TRBV29-1	TRBJ1-1	NA	TGCAGCGTCCGGCAGGTTGGTACTGAAGCTTTCTTT	CSVRQVGTEAFF
NA	TRBV11-3	TRBJ2-3	NA	TGTGCCAGCAGCTTGGGGCGGGAACTCACAGATACGCAGTATTTT	CASSLGRELTDTQYF
NA	TRBV6-5	TRBJ1-1	TRBD1	TGTGCCAGCGCCGGGACAGGGAACACTGAAGCTTTCTTT	CASAGTGNTEAFF
NA	TRBV19	TRBJ2-5	TRBD2	TGTGCCAGTCGGAGCGGGAGCTTAGAGACCCAGTACTTC	CASRSGSLETQYF
once	TRBV19	TRBJ2-1	TRBD2	TGTGCCAGTAGGCCCGGGACTAGCGGGAGGAGAGAGCAGTTCTTC	CASRPGTSGRREQFF
NA	TRBV27	TRBJ2-1	TRBD2	TGTGCCAGCAGGCCGGGAGGCTCCTACAATGAGCAGTTCTTC	CASRPGGSYNEQFF
NA	TRBV7-3	TRBJ2-1	NA	TGTGCCAGCAGCTTAGGGCGGGGAAAATCCCTTGAGCAGTTCTTC	CASSLGRGKSLEQFF
NA	TRBV19	TRBJ1-1	TRBD1	TGTGCCAGTAGTATACCCTCGGGACAGCCCTTGAACACTGAAGCTTTCTTT	CASSIPSGQPLNTEAFF
NA	TRBV7-8	TRBJ2-2	TRBD1	TGTGCCAGCAGCTCGGACAGGACAACCGGGGAGCTGTTTTTT	CASSSDRTTGELFF
NA	TRBV2	TRBJ2-1	NA	TGTGCCAGCAGTTCGCGAGGGGGCTACAATGAGCAGTTCTTC	CASSSRGGYNEQFF
NA	TRBV13	TRBJ1-1	NA	TGTGCCAGCAGCCGCGACTGGTTACGATCTGAAGCTTTCTTT	CASSRDWLRSEAFF
NA	TRBV25-1	TRBJ1-2	NA	TGTGCCAGCAGTGAATCTACAGGGCCCAACTATGGCTACACCTTC	CASSESTGPNYGYTF
NA	TRBV9	TRBJ1-4	NA	TGTGCCAGCAGCCTCCAAGGGGCGACTAATGAAAAACTGTTTTTT	CASSLQGATNEKLFF
NA	TRBV10-2	TRBJ1-1	NA	TGCGCCAGCTCTAGAGGGAACACTGAAGCTTTCTTT	CASSRGNTEAFF
NA	TRBV11-3	TRBJ2-1	TRBD2	TGTGCCAGCAGCTCTGGACTAGCGGGGACAGACGAGCAGTTCTTC	CASSSGLAGTDEQFF
NA	TRBV5-6	TRBJ1-3	NA	TGTGCCAGCTTTCGACAGGACAGCTCTGGAAACACCATATATTTT	CASFRQDSSGNTIYF
NA	TRBV28	TRBJ2-7	TRBD1	TGTGCCAGCAGCTTAACAGGGGTCTCCTACGAGCAGTACTTC	CASSLTGVSYEQYF
NA	TRBV2	TRBJ1-1	NA	TGTGCCAGCAGTGGGCAGGTTATAAACACTGAAGCTTTCTTT	CASSGQVINTEAFF
NA	TRBV10-3	TRBJ1-1	NA	TGTGCCATCAAGGTGAGGGAAAAGAACACTGAAGCTTTCTTT	CAIKVREKNTEAFF
NA	TRBV28	TRBJ1-1	NA	TGTGCCAGCAGGGATTGGACAGAGGCATCGACGGCTTTCTTT	CASRDWTEASTAFF
NA	TRBV10-3	TRBJ1-5	TRBD1	TGTGCCATCAGTGGGGGACAGGAAGATCAGCCCCAGCATTTT	CAISGGQEDQPQHF
few	TRBV7-9	TRBJ1-5	NA	TGTGCCAGCAGCGGAGACGGTTACAATCAGCCCCAGCATTTT	CASSGDGYNQPQHF
NA	TRBV6-6	TRBJ2-6	TRBD1	TGTGCCAGCAGTCGATCCGGGACAGGCTTATTGGGGGCCAACGTCCTGACTTTC	CASSRSGTGLLGANVLTF
once	TRBV4-1	TRBJ2-1	TRBD2	TGCGCCAGCAGCCAAGATGGGGCTAGCGGGCCCCCAAGCTCCTACAATGAGCAGTTCTTC	CASSQDGASGPPSSYNEQFF
many	TRBV9	TRBJ1-2	TRBD1	TGTGCCAGCAGCGCGGACCACAGGGGGCCCTATGGCTACACCTTC	CASSADHRGPYGYTF
NA	TRBV24-1	TRBJ1-5	NA	TGTGCCACCAGTGATTTAACAGGGAGTCAGCCCCAGCATTTT	CATSDLTGSQPQHF
NA	TRBV7-3	TRBJ2-7	NA	TGTGCCAGCAGCTTATCGGCCCGGGGCGAGCAGTACTTC	CASSLSARGEQYF